These 4 T cell receptor beta chains share one sample of origin, sequenced in a study of shared clonotypes between healthy human individuals. The protocol was immunoSEQ multiplex PCR, while the TCRdb copy is restricted to in-frame clones and leaves out a portion. The sample holds about 690,000 clones, 90% seen once. The sequenced sample was memory CD8+ T cells from PBMCs. Regarding subset: CD45RO+ cells pooled with CCR7-negative TemRA cells. Every receptor here comes from a man between 18 and 35 years old in good health. Some clones in this sample may be carry-over from other donors' samples.

The CDR3 sequence: CASTPRGGVNEQFF. Written as DNA, the CDR3 is TGTGCCAGTACCCCCCGAGGGGGAGTGAATGAGCAGTTCTTC. The chain employs TRBV19 and TRBJ2-1; D possibly corresponds to TRBD1 (6 bases). Germline V gene lookup returns CDR1 LNHDA and CDR2 SQIVND (reference sequence). This CDR3 is built from 14 residues. V lost 7 bases to trimming and J lost 7 bases, with 17 bases between them. Filled out from reference TRBV19 and TRBJ2-1, the complete variable domain reads DGGITQSPKYLFRKEGQNVTLSCEQNLNHDAMYWYRQDPGQGLRLIYYSQIVNDFQKGDIAEGYSVSREKKESFPLTVTSAQKNPTAFYLCASTPRGGVNEQFFGPGTRLTVL.

The chain has TRBV7-9 and TRBJ1-5; 9 positions agree with TRBD1. Germline V gene data show CDR1 as SEHNR and CDR2 as FQNEAQ (reference sequence). This CDR3 region has 19 residues. The J segment lost 0 bases and the V segment lost 0 bases, leaving 9 bases of the junction unmatched. The CDR3 nucleotides read TGTGCCAGCAGCTTAGCCCCGGGACAGGGATTCTATAGCAATCAGCCCCAGCATTTT. Amino acid sequence: CASSLAPGQGFYSNQPQHF.

The chain uses TRBV4-3 and TRBJ2-7; no firm D call. This CDR3 has 14 residues. Germline CDR1 and CDR2: LGHNA and YSLEER. V lost 3 bases and J 7 bases, leaving 16 bases between the germline ends. The DNA of the CDR3 is TGCGCCAGCAGCCATGGATCGGGCCAGGATGAGCAGTACTTC. Protein sequence: CASSHGSGQDEQYF.

The chain combines TRBV7-9 with TRBJ1-1, with 7 positions matching TRBD1. The V segment lost 6 bases and the J segment 0 bases; nucleotides outside the gene matches: 4. The CDR3 has 14 amino acids. CDR1 and CDR2 from the germline V gene are SEHNR and FQNEAQ (reference sequence). The CDR3 region is CASRNGQVNTEAFF. CDR3 nucleotides: TGTGCCAGCAGGAACGGACAGGTGAACACTGAAGCTTTCTTT.